What follows describes a single TCR beta chain. Other nucleotide sequences in the sample specify the same CDR3. Per the original methods: Estimation of nucleated cell counts was performed using reference gene primer amplification. The table came from immunoSEQ multiplex PCR; TCRdb's copy has only in-frame clones and leaves some out. The V and J calls and clone size were taken over from that table, and D and trimming were inferred from the DNA. The table records about 200,000 clones, approximately 80% of them present only once. The CDR3 covers 19 residues. Germline V gene lookup returns CDR1 MNHEY and CDR2 SMNVEV (reference sequence). The trim removed 5 bases at V and 0 bases at J, leaving 11 bases unmatched. This record comes from a study of blood T cell repertoires in COVID-19.

The TCR originated in a woman aged 80 or older with acute or convalescent COVID-19. The sequenced material came from peripheral blood. The chain uses TRBV27 and TRBJ2-1; 12 bases agree with TRBD2. This chain's CDR3 is CASSPRLAGASSSYNEQFF. In DNA form, the CDR3 reads TGTGCCAGCAGTCCCAGACTAGCGGGGGCCTCTTCCTCCTACAATGAGCAGTTCTTC.